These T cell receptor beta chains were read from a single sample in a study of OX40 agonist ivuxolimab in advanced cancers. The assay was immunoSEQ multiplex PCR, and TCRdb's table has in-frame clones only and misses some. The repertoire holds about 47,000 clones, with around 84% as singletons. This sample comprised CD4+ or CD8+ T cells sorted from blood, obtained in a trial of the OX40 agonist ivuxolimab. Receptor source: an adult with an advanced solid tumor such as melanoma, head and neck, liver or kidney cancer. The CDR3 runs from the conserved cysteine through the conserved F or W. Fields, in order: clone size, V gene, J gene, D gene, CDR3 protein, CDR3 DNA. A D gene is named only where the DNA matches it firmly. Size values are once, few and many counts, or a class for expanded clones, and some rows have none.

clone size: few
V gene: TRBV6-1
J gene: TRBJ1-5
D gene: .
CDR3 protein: CASSEEGTGSQPQHF
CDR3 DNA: TGTGCCAGCAGTGAAGAGGGTACTGGGAGTCAGCCCCAGCATTTT

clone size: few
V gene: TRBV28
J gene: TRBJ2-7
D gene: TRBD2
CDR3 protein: CASRAVAGFTYEQYF
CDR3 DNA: TGTGCCAGCAGAGCAGTAGCGGGGTTTACCTACGAGCAGTACTTC

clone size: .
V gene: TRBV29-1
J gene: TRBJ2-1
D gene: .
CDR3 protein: CSVLLPNNEQFF
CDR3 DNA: TGCAGCGTCCTACTACCAAACAATGAGCAGTTCTTC

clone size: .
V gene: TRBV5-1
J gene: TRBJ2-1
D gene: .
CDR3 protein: CASSLVGVGRYNEQFF
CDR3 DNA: TGCGCCAGCAGCTTGGTGGGGGTGGGGCGGTACAATGAGCAGTTCTTC

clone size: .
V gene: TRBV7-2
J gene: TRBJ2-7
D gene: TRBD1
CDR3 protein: CASSLGTGAYEQYF
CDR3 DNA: TGTGCCAGCAGCTTAGGGACAGGGGCCTACGAGCAGTACTTC

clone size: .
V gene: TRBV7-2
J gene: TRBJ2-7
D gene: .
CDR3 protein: CASRGGFSNYEQYF
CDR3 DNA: TGTGCCAGCAGGGGAGGATTTTCCAACTACGAGCAGTACTTC

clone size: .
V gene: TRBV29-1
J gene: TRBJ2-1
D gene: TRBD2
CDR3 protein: CSVPLAGVGEQFF
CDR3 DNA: TGCAGCGTTCCTCTAGCGGGAGTTGGTGAGCAGTTCTTC

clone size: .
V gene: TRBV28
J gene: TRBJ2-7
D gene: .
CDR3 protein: CASSRRNSFYEQYF
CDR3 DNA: TGTGCCAGCAGTCGCCGCAACAGCTTTTACGAGCAGTACTTC

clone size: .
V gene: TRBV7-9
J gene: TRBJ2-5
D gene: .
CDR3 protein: CASSDGQETQYF
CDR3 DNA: TGTGCCAGCAGCGATGGACAAGAGACCCAGTACTTC

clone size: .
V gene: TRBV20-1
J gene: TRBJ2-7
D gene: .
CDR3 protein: CSANPYEQYF
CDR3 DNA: TGCAGTGCTAATCCTTACGAGCAGTACTTC

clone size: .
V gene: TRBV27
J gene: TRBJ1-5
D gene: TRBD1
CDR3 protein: CASGNRGVNQPQHF
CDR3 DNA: TGTGCCAGCGGGAACAGGGGGGTCAATCAGCCCCAGCATTTT

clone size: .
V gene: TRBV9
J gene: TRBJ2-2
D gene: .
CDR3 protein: CASSTQVTVDTGELFF
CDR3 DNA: TGTGCCAGCAGCACCCAGGTTACAGTTGACACCGGGGAGCTGTTTTTT

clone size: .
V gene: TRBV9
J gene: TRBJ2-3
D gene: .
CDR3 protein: CASSVWVTKDTQYF
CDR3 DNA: TGTGCCAGCAGCGTCTGGGTCACCAAAGATACGCAGTATTTT

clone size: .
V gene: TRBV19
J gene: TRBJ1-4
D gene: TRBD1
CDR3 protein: CASKVGATGTEEKLFF
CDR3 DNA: TGTGCCAGTAAAGTGGGCGCGACAGGGACTGAAGAAAAACTGTTTTTT

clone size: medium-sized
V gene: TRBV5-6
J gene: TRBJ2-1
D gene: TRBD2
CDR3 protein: CASSLTSGYNEQFF
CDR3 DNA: TGTGCCAGCAGCTTGACTAGCGGATACAATGAGCAGTTCTTC

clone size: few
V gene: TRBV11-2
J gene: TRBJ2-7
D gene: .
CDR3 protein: CASSLDIGSNYEQYF
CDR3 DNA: TGTGCCAGCAGCTTAGATATCGGATCTAACTACGAGCAGTACTTC

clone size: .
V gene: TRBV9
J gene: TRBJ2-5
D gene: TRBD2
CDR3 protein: CASSVGTGGPGETQYF
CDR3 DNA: TGTGCCAGCAGCGTAGGAACGGGAGGGCCGGGGGAGACCCAGTACTTC

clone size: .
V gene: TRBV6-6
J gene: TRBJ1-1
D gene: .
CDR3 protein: CASTHPVGGTEAFF
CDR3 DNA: TGTGCCAGCACGCACCCAGTTGGGGGGACTGAAGCTTTCTTT

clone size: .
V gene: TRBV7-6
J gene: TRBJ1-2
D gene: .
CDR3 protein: CASSLGTPHYGYTF
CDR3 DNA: TGTGCCAGCAGCTTAGGTACTCCCCACTATGGCTACACCTTC

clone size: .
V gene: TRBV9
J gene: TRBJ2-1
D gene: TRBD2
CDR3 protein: CASSVQAGEYNEQFF
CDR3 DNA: TGTGCCAGCAGCGTACAAGCGGGGGAATACAATGAGCAGTTCTTC

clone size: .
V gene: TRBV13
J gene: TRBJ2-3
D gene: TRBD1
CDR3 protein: CASSKQGADTDTQYF
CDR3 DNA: TGTGCCAGCAGCAAACAGGGGGCGGACACAGATACGCAGTATTTT

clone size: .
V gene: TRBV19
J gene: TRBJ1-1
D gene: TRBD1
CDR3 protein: CASSPTGMNTEAFF
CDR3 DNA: TGTGCCAGTAGTCCGACAGGGATGAACACTGAAGCTTTCTTT

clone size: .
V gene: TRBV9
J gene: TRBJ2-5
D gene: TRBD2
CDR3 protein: CASSAGGRDATQYF
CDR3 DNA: TGTGCCAGCAGCGCGGGGGGTCGGGACGCGACCCAGTACTTC